This entry concerns a single T cell receptor beta chain. What it binds is not known. This may be a read error: a much more frequent sequence differs by one nucleotide. The sample is drawn from a study of CD8+CD57+ T cells in acquired aplastic anemia. Background on the study: DNA from sorted CD4+ and CD8+ cells averaged roughly 3.4 ug.

The length of the CDR3 is 15 residues. Trimming took 6 bases from V and 7 from J; bases not matched to a gene: 13. Germline CDR1 and CDR2: MDHEN and SYDVKM. General study findings and limits: In common between the patients and the controls were twenty-nine CD8+ CDR3 sequences.

Researchers used genomic DNA as the template to profile TCR beta VDJ and CDR3. TCRdb reanalysed the reads using MiXCR and keeps one entry per CDR3 protein. In the table there are roughly 58,000 distinct CDR3 sequences, under 55% of which are singletons. V usage is TRBV28 and J usage is TRBJ2-7, with 9 bases identical to TRBD1. This TCR was recovered from a human donor in good health, serving as a control. Sequencing input: sorted CD4+, CD8+, or CD8+CD57+ T cells (not recorded which) from PBMCs. CDR3 sequence reads: CASRNTQGAPGEQYF. In DNA, the CDR3 is TGTGCCAGCAGGAATACACAGGGGGCACCGGGGGAGCAGTACTTC.